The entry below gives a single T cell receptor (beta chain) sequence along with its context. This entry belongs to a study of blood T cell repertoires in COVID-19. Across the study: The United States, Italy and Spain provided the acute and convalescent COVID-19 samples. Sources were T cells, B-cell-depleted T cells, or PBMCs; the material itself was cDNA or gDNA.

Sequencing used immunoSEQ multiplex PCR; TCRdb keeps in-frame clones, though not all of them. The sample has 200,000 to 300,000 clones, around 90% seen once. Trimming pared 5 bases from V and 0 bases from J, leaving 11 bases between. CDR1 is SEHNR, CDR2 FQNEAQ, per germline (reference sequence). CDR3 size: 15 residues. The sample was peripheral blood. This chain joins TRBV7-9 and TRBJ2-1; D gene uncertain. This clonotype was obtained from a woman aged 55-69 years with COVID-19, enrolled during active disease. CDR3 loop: CASSPRSSSYNEQFF. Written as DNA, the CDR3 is TGTGCCAGCAGCCCTAGGAGTAGCTCCTACAATGAGCAGTTCTTC. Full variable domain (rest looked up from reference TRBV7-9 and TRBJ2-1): DTGVSQNPRHKITKRGQNVTFRCDPISEHNRLYWYRQTLGQGPEFLTYFQNEAQLEKSRLLSDRFSAERPKGSFSTLEIQRTEQGDSAMYLCASSPRSSSYNEQFFGPGTRLTVL.